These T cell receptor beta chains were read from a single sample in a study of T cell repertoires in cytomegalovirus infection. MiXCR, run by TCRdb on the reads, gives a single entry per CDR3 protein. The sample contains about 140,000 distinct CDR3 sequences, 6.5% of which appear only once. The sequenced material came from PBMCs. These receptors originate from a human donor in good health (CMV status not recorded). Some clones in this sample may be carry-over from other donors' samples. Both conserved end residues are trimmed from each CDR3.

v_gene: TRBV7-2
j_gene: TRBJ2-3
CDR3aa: ASSTQGALTDTQY

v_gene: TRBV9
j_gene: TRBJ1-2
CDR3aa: ASTRGDYGYT

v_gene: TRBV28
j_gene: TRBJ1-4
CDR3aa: ASTVRGLGAKLF

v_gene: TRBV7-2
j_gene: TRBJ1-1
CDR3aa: ASSLAGLGEAF

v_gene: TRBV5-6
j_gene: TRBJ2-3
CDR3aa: ASSGASGLRADTQY

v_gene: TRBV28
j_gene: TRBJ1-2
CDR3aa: ASSLTPGRGYGYT

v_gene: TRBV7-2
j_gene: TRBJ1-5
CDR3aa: ASSLEGNSNQPQH

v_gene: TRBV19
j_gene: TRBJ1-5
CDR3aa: ASTEHRGAAPQH

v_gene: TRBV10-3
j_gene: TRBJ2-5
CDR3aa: AISERQVQETQY

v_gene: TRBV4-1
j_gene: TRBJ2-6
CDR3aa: ASSQDKGQRFNVLT

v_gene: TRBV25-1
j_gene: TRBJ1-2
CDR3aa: ASSESGNYGYT

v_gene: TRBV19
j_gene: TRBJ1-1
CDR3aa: ASSVTGSDTEAF

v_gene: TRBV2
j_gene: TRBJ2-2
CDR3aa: ASSEGEVAPGELF

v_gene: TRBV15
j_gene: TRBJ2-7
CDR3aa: ATSRDRASSYEQY

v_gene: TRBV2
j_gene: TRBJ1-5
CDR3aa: ASSELRGNQPQH

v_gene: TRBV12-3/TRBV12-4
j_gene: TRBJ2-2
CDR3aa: ASSRRLAGNTGELF

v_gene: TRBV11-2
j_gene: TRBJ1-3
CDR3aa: ASSLGGGGFSGNTIY

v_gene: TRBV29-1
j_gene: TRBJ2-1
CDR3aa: SVARELNNEQF

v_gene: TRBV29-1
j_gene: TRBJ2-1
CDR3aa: SVSMEGEQF

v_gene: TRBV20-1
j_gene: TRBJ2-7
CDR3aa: SAGDQGTGTYEQY

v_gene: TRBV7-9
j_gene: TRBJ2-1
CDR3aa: ASTPSGVNSEQF

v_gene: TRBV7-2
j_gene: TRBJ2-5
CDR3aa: ASSLSRDRVKTQY

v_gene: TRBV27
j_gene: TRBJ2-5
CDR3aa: ASSLWGPQRDEETQY